A selection of T cell receptor beta chains follows, all from one sample in a study of blood T cell repertoires in COVID-19. Using immunoSEQ multiplex PCR, the repertoire was profiled, and TCRdb retains in-frame clones only, with some absent. The sample lists 75,000 to 90,000 clones; about 87% were seen once. Sequencing used peripheral blood. These receptors originate from a man older than 75 with acute or convalescent COVID-19. Each CDR3 is given with its conserved first and last residue. D genes are given only for firm matches. A clone size is listed for some rows: how often the clone was seen (once, few, many), or a class if it is expanded.

V: TRBV9
D: NA
J: TRBJ1-1
size: few
DNA: TGTGCCAGCAGCGTAGGACAGATGAACACTGAAGCTTTCTTT
CDR3: CASSVGQMNTEAFF

V: TRBV4-1
D: NA
J: TRBJ1-1
size: NA
DNA: TGCGCCAGCAGCCAAGATGAGGGTTACACTGAAGCTTTCTTT
CDR3: CASSQDEGYTEAFF

V: TRBV5-4
D: NA
J: TRBJ2-6
size: NA
DNA: TGTGCCAGCAGCTTGGTGGGGAGCTCTGGGGCCAACGTCCTGACTTTC
CDR3: CASSLVGSSGANVLTF

V: TRBV5-1
D: TRBD2
J: TRBJ2-5
size: NA
DNA: TGCGCCAGCAGCTTGGGGCAGGGAGGGGAGACCCAGTACTTC
CDR3: CASSLGQGGETQYF

V: TRBV21-1
D: NA
J: TRBJ1-5
size: NA
DNA: TGTGCCAGCAGCAAATGGGGAAGGACAGCCCAATCCCAGCCCCAGCATTTT
CDR3: CASSKWGRTAQSQPQHF

V: TRBV5-4
D: TRBD2
J: TRBJ2-1
size: NA
DNA: TGTGCCAGCTCGTTTGGCGGGGGGGCAGGTGATGAGCAGTTCTTC
CDR3: CASSFGGGAGDEQFF

V: TRBV2
D: TRBD1
J: TRBJ2-5
size: NA
DNA: TGTGCCAGCAGTATGGGACAGTTGGGCGAGACCCAGTACTTC
CDR3: CASSMGQLGETQYF

V: TRBV5-8
D: TRBD1
J: TRBJ2-2
size: few
DNA: TGTGCCAGCAGCTCCGGGACAGGGGGATCTCGGAACACCGGGGAGCTGTTTTTT
CDR3: CASSSGTGGSRNTGELFF

V: TRBV6-2/TRBV6-3
D: TRBD2
J: TRBJ2-7
size: NA
DNA: TGTGCCAGCAGTTACTGGGCTGAGCGGGGCGAGCAGTACTTC
CDR3: CASSYWAERGEQYF

V: TRBV5-6
D: NA
J: TRBJ2-3
size: NA
DNA: TGTGCCAGCAGCTTCGGGGTAAGCACAGATACGCAGTATTTT
CDR3: CASSFGVSTDTQYF

V: TRBV18
D: TRBD1
J: TRBJ2-5
size: NA
DNA: TGTGCCAGCTCACCGCGACAGGGGAGAGAGACCCAGTACTTC
CDR3: CASSPRQGRETQYF

V: TRBV27
D: NA
J: TRBJ1-5
size: NA
DNA: TGTGCCAGCAGTTCATGGGCAGGTCAGCCCCAGCATTTT
CDR3: CASSSWAGQPQHF

V: TRBV11-3
D: TRBD1
J: TRBJ2-2
size: NA
DNA: TGTGCCAGCAGCTTCGGGACAGGGAGTTCAAACACCGGGGAGCTGTTTTTT
CDR3: CASSFGTGSSNTGELFF

V: TRBV5-4
D: NA
J: TRBJ2-1
size: NA
DNA: TGTGCCAGCAGTTTAGCGGAACTCTCCTACAATGAGCAGTTCTTC
CDR3: CASSLAELSYNEQFF

V: TRBV6-6
D: NA
J: TRBJ1-1
size: NA
DNA: TGTGCCAGCAGTGATAGGACAGCAACGAACACTGAAGCTTTCTTT
CDR3: CASSDRTATNTEAFF

V: TRBV24-1
D: TRBD1
J: TRBJ1-4
size: NA
DNA: TGTGCCACCAGTCCGGGACAGGGGAATGAAAAACTGTTTTTT
CDR3: CATSPGQGNEKLFF

V: TRBV19
D: TRBD1
J: TRBJ2-7
size: few
DNA: TGTGCCAGCTCTTTGGACAGGGTCGGCGAGCAGTACTTC
CDR3: CASSLDRVGEQYF

V: TRBV6-1
D: NA
J: TRBJ1-2
size: NA
DNA: TGTGCCAGCAGTGAAGGTCTCCGACTGATGGGTGGCTACACCTTC
CDR3: CASSEGLRLMGGYTF

V: TRBV10-3
D: NA
J: TRBJ1-4
size: NA
DNA: TGTGCCATCGCAGGGGCAACTAATGAAAAACTGTTTTTT
CDR3: CAIAGATNEKLFF

V: TRBV10-2
D: TRBD2
J: TRBJ2-7
size: NA
DNA: TGCGCCAGCAGAGGGTCTAGCGGGGGTTACGAGCAGTACTTC
CDR3: CASRGSSGGYEQYF

V: TRBV19
D: NA
J: TRBJ1-1
size: NA
DNA: TGTGCCAGTAGTACAGGGTCGTATTCCTTGAACACTGAAGCTTTCTTT
CDR3: CASSTGSYSLNTEAFF

V: TRBV29-1
D: TRBD1
J: TRBJ1-2
size: NA
DNA: TGCAGCGCCGGGGACAGCAAAGGCTACACCTTC
CDR3: CSAGDSKGYTF